This passage covers 19 T cell receptor beta chains from one sample sequenced in a study of shared clonotypes between healthy human individuals. Method: immunoSEQ multiplex PCR; TCRdb's copy keeps in-frame clones and lacks some. Of over a million clones listed, approximately 80% were seen once; the top ten hold about 0.52%. The source material was memory CD4+ T cells from PBMCs. Subset indicated: CD45RA-negative fraction. Receptors were obtained from a man between 18 and 29 years old in good health. Some clones in this sample may be carry-over from other donors' samples.

This clone was seen a handful of times. The chain combines TRBV5-1 with TRBJ2-3; TRBD2 agrees at 9 bases. J lost 2 bases, V lost 1 base, and 8 bases had no gene match. Germline CDR1 is SGHRS and CDR2 is YFSETQ. CDR3 length: 17 residues. CDR3 nucleotide sequence: TGCGCCAGCAGCTTGTCCCTTCTAGCGGGACACACAGATACGCAGTATTTT. This gives the protein CASSLSLLAGHTDTQYF. The complete variable domain, with remaining parts taken from reference TRBV5-1 and TRBJ2-3, reads KAGVTQTPRYLIKTRGQQVTLSCSPISGHRSVSWYQQTPGQGLQFLFEYFSETQRNKGNFPGRFSGRQFSNSRSEMNVSTLELGDSALYLCASSLSLLAGHTDTQYFGPGTRLTVL.

This clone was seen a single time. V is TRBV2 and J is TRBJ2-2; TRBD2 aligns across 16 bases. V dropped 8 bases and J dropped 5; count of bases not matched to a gene: 5. This CDR3 comprises 16 residues. Germline V gene lookup returns CDR1 SNHLY and CDR2 FYNNEI. CDR3 nucleotide sequence: TGTGCCAGCGGGACTAGCGGGAGGGCCTTGACCGGGGAGCTGTTTTTT. Translation gives CASGTSGRALTGELFF.

This clone came up many times. The rearrangement joins TRBV5-1 to TRBJ1-2; TRBD1 matches at 7 bases. V was clipped by 0 bases and J by 3 bases; unmatched bases: 5. The CDR3 is made up of 15 amino acids. Looked up from germline, CDR1 is SGHRS and CDR2 is YFSETQ. Here the CDR3 reads CASSLVEGADYGYTF. CDR3 nucleotides: TGCGCCAGCAGCTTGGTGGAGGGGGCGGACTATGGCTACACCTTC.

The genes are TRBV28 and TRBJ2-5; perhaps TRBD1 as D (6 bases). Germline CDR1 MDHEN, CDR2 SYDVKM. CDR3 length equals 17 residues. Trimming removed 3 bases from V and 1 base from J, with 18 bases in between. CDR3 DNA: TGTGCCAGCAGTTTTCTAGGCTGGGGGCGAGGCCAAGAGACCCAGTACTTC. As protein: CASSFLGWGRGQETQYF.

The gene calls are TRBV30 and TRBJ1-2; 8 bases align to TRBD1. The CDR3 spans 12 residues. Germline lookup yields CDR1 GTSNPN and CDR2 SVGIG (reference sequence). Trimming removed 5 bases from V and 4 bases from J; junction bases left unmatched: 3. The CDR3 region has the DNA TGTGCCTGGGACGACAGGGGCTATGGCTACACCTTC. Its protein product is CAWDDRGYGYTF.

The genes are TRBV5-1 and TRBJ2-7; possible D gene TRBD1, 6 bases. V lost 2 bases and J lost 5, with 11 bases in between. Germline CDR1 SGHRS, CDR2 YFSETQ. The CDR3 has 13 residues. CDR3 residues: CASSFTGPNEQYF. In DNA form, the CDR3 reads TGCGCCAGCAGCTTTACAGGGCCCAACGAGCAGTACTTC.

The gene calls are TRBV30 and TRBJ1-3; possibly TRBD1 for D (6 bases). Germline CDR1 and CDR2: GTSNPN and SVGIG (reference sequence). This CDR3 contains 14 residues. The V and J ends lost 3 bases and 3 bases respectively, with 12 bases between them. The DNA for the CDR3 is TGTGCCTGGAGATCACAGGGATTTGGAAACACCATATATTTT. This encodes CAWRSQGFGNTIYF.

The chain recombines TRBV5-5 with TRBJ2-7; D call uncertain. This CDR3 has 15 residues. V gave up 0 bases and J gave up 0 bases, with 10 bases separating them. Germline V gives CDR1 SGHKS, CDR2 YYEKEE (reference sequence). In DNA form, the CDR3 reads TGTGCCAGCAGCTTGGAGGGTGGCCGCTCCTACGAGCAGTACTTC. Protein: CASSLEGGRSYEQYF.

The rearrangement uses TRBV7-2 and TRBJ2-2, with a weak D call TRBD1 (6 bases). Per germline, CDR1 SGHTA and CDR2 FQGNSA. The CDR3 length is 14 residues. V was cut by 3 bases and J by 4 bases, with 9 bases left in between. DNA of the CDR3: TGTGCCAGCAGCTTCTGGGGGCGCACCGGGGAGCTGTTTTTT. Translated, it gives CASSFWGRTGELFF.

There are many counts of this clone. The chain carries TRBV2 and TRBJ2-7, with TRBD1 identical over 8 bases. The V segment lost 5 bases and the J segment 9 bases; nucleotides outside the gene matches: 9. The germline CDR1 and CDR2 sequences are SNHLY and FYNNEI. This CDR3 comprises 13 residues. In DNA, the CDR3 is TGTGCCAGCAGTCTCGACAGGGGCGAAGCGCAGTACTTC. It specifies CASSLDRGEAQYF.

The rearrangement joins TRBV29-1 to TRBJ2-1, with 8 nucleotides matching TRBD2. With V trimmed by 4 bases and J by 4 bases, 9 bases remained unmatched. This CDR3 region has 15 residues. Germline V gene lookup returns CDR1 SQVTM and CDR2 ANQGSEA. CDR3 region: CSVATSAREYNEQFF. CDR3 DNA sequence: TGCAGCGTTGCGACTAGCGCTCGAGAATACAATGAGCAGTTCTTC.

The genes are TRBV7-8 and TRBJ2-3, with a tentative D call TRBD2 (6 bases). Germline V gives CDR1 SGHVS, CDR2 FQNEAQ. This CDR3 comprises 17 residues. V was pared by 0 bases and J by 6 bases, with 19 bases between. This CDR3 is CASSLANGRDLVDTQYF. Here the CDR3 DNA reads TGTGCCAGCAGCTTAGCTAACGGGCGGGACTTGGTCGATACGCAGTATTTT. The full variable domain, its missing parts supplied by reference TRBV7-8 and TRBJ2-3, is GAGVSQSPRYKVAKRGQDVALRCDPISGHVSLFWYQQALGQGPEFLTYFQNEAQLDKSGLPSDRFFAERPEGSVSTLKIQRTQQEDSAVYLCASSLANGRDLVDTQYFGPGTRLTVL.

V is TRBV18 and J is TRBJ2-7, with TRBD2 matching over 10 bases. The CDR3 spans 17 residues. The V and J ends lost 1 base and 3 bases, in that order; junction bases with no gene match: 9. Germline V gene lookup returns CDR1 KGHSH and CDR2 LQKENI. CDR3 in amino acids: CASSPQPGTSEDYEQYF. The CDR3 DNA reads as TGTGCCAGCTCACCACAACCCGGGACTAGCGAGGACTACGAGCAGTACTTC.

The CDR3 DNA is TGTGCCAGCAGTTACTCCTTAAGCGGGGGTATCTACGAGCAGTACTTC. It codes for CASSYSLSGGIYEQYF. The chain has TRBV6-5 and TRBJ2-7, with TRBD2 matching over 8 bases. V gave up 0 bases and J gave up 3 bases; unmatched junction bases: 7. Germline V gives CDR1 MNHEY, CDR2 SVGAGI. The CDR3 runs to 16 residues.

Concerning this clone itself: A junction boundary mismatches the germline segment, possibly from a read error. The chain combines TRBV29-1 with TRBJ1-1; TRBD1 aligns across 8 bases. Germline CDR1 reads SQVTM; CDR2 reads ANQGSEA. CDR3 length equals 13 residues. CDR3 sequence: CSVEDRGGTEAFF. In DNA form, the CDR3 reads TGCAGCGTCGAAGACAGGGGAGGAACTGAAGCTTTCTTT.

The rearrangement links TRBV11-3 to TRBJ2-5, with a weak D call TRBD2 (6 bases). CDR3 length equals 15 residues. The V gene lost 5 bases and the J gene lost 1 base, with 14 bases spanning the gap. CDR1 and CDR2 (germline): SGHNT, YENEEA. The CDR3 region is CASSDRRGSQETQYF. The CDR3 DNA sequence: TGTGCCAGCAGCGATCGGAGGGGAAGCCAAGAGACCCAGTACTTC.

This clone was observed a single time. This chain links TRBV29-1 with TRBJ2-1; 11 positions match TRBD2. The CDR3 length is 15 residues. Looked up from germline, CDR1 is SQVTM and CDR2 is ANQGSEA. J was trimmed by 2 bases and V by 7 bases; bases with no gene match: 7. The CDR3 spells CSATGLAEAYNEQFF. The CDR3 DNA reads as TGCAGCGCCACGGGACTAGCGGAAGCCTACAATGAGCAGTTCTTC.

In this sample, this clone turned up a few times. The J gene is TRBJ1-3, the V gene TRBV5-6; D not resolved. The CDR3 consists of 16 residues. The V and J ends lost 2 bases and 4 bases respectively, with 16 bases between them. Germline CDR1 reads SGHDT; CDR2 reads YYEEEE. The CDR3 spells CASSFWPNRWGNTIYF. The CDR3 nucleotides read TGTGCCAGCAGCTTTTGGCCAAATAGATGGGGAAACACCATATATTTT.

This sequence joins TRBV7-2 and TRBJ2-6, with D hard to call. The CDR3 has 15 amino acids. Germline loops: CDR1 SGHTA, CDR2 FQGNSA. Trimming removed 1 base from V and 2 bases from J, with 6 bases in between. CDR3 in amino acids: CASSLDTAGANVLTF. CDR3 nucleotides: TGTGCCAGCAGCTTAGATACGGCTGGGGCCAACGTCCTGACTTTC.